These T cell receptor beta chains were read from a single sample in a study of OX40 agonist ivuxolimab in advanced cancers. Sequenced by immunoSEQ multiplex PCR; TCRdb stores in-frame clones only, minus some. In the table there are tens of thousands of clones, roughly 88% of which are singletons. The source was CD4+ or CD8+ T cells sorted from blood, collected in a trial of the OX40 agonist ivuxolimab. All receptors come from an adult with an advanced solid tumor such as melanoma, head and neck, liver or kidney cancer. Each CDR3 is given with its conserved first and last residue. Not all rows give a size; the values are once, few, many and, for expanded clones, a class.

CDR3 protein: CAWSVRNEQFF
clone size: NA
J gene: TRBJ2-1
V gene: TRBV30

CDR3 protein: CASSLGSHGYTF
clone size: once
J gene: TRBJ1-2
V gene: TRBV7-6

CDR3 protein: CASSTHPTLREQYF
clone size: NA
J gene: TRBJ2-7
V gene: TRBV10-2

CDR3 protein: CASSYAAGDTYEQYF
clone size: NA
J gene: TRBJ2-7
V gene: TRBV27

CDR3 protein: CASSISLTANTEAFF
clone size: NA
J gene: TRBJ1-1
V gene: TRBV19

CDR3 protein: CASSQGTGAGEQYF
clone size: NA
J gene: TRBJ2-7
V gene: TRBV4-1

CDR3 protein: CASSDGRTETQYF
clone size: NA
J gene: TRBJ2-5
V gene: TRBV7-3

CDR3 protein: CASSWQAGGYEQYF
clone size: NA
J gene: TRBJ2-7
V gene: TRBV27

CDR3 protein: CASRLAGGTYNEQFF
clone size: NA
J gene: TRBJ2-1
V gene: TRBV27

CDR3 protein: CASGSWTGNYEQYF
clone size: NA
J gene: TRBJ2-7
V gene: TRBV6-1

CDR3 protein: CASSLGSLSTDTQYF
clone size: NA
J gene: TRBJ2-3
V gene: TRBV28

CDR3 protein: CASSLRPQADLRTDTQYF
clone size: NA
J gene: TRBJ2-3
V gene: TRBV7-3

CDR3 protein: CASSFRGNEQFF
clone size: NA
J gene: TRBJ2-1
V gene: TRBV5-1

CDR3 protein: CASSQTALRANTGELFF
clone size: NA
J gene: TRBJ2-2
V gene: TRBV4-1

CDR3 protein: CASSKEEGEGGYNSPLHF
clone size: NA
J gene: TRBJ1-6
V gene: TRBV21-1

CDR3 protein: CAISDLNTGELFF
clone size: NA
J gene: TRBJ2-2
V gene: TRBV10-3

CDR3 protein: CASRPGGTDTQYF
clone size: NA
J gene: TRBJ2-3
V gene: TRBV21-1

CDR3 protein: CASSWDIAGANTGELFF
clone size: NA
J gene: TRBJ2-2
V gene: TRBV11-3

CDR3 protein: CASSLFYSQETQYF
clone size: NA
J gene: TRBJ2-5
V gene: TRBV5-1

CDR3 protein: CASTSGGENHYEQYF
clone size: NA
J gene: TRBJ2-7
V gene: TRBV28

CDR3 protein: CASSEPIGTPDEQFF
clone size: NA
J gene: TRBJ2-1
V gene: TRBV6-1

CDR3 protein: CASSELAGGTGELFF
clone size: NA
J gene: TRBJ2-2
V gene: TRBV6-4

CDR3 protein: CASSTRHEQGLADTQYF
clone size: NA
J gene: TRBJ2-3
V gene: TRBV28

CDR3 protein: CASSLRMNTEAFF
clone size: NA
J gene: TRBJ1-1
V gene: TRBV5-6

CDR3 protein: CASSLFGAQETQYF
clone size: NA
J gene: TRBJ2-5
V gene: TRBV7-9

CDR3 protein: CSASQGNTIYF
clone size: NA
J gene: TRBJ1-3
V gene: TRBV20-1

CDR3 protein: CASSKAGLAYHNEQFF
clone size: NA
J gene: TRBJ2-1
V gene: TRBV21-1

CDR3 protein: CASSALVTGELFF
clone size: NA
J gene: TRBJ2-2
V gene: TRBV14

CDR3 protein: CASSQELTATEAFF
clone size: few
J gene: TRBJ1-1
V gene: TRBV4-1

CDR3 protein: CASSWDRAPYEQYF
clone size: NA
J gene: TRBJ2-7
V gene: TRBV19

CDR3 protein: CASSLDIEGRVYEQYF
clone size: NA
J gene: TRBJ2-7
V gene: TRBV7-9

CDR3 protein: CASSELGYQPQHF
clone size: NA
J gene: TRBJ1-5
V gene: TRBV2

CDR3 protein: CASSQDGGQGNYEQYF
clone size: NA
J gene: TRBJ2-7
V gene: TRBV6-6

CDR3 protein: CASSEDRNSGNTIYF
clone size: medium-sized
J gene: TRBJ1-3
V gene: TRBV6-1

CDR3 protein: CASSEDYNEQFF
clone size: NA
J gene: TRBJ2-1
V gene: TRBV7-9

CDR3 protein: CASKGTGRDTQYF
clone size: NA
J gene: TRBJ2-3
V gene: TRBV2

CDR3 protein: CASSAGTGPYSGNTIYF
clone size: NA
J gene: TRBJ1-3
V gene: TRBV5-5

CDR3 protein: CASSYRVGANTGELFF
clone size: NA
J gene: TRBJ2-2
V gene: TRBV4-2

CDR3 protein: CASSYRWVEVYTF
clone size: NA
J gene: TRBJ1-2
V gene: TRBV9

CDR3 protein: CASSLGSGPHYGYTF
clone size: once
J gene: TRBJ1-2
V gene: TRBV7-9